Each of the 9 T cell receptor beta chains below was sequenced from the same sample in a study of OX40 agonist ivuxolimab in advanced cancers. The data were produced by immunoSEQ multiplex PCR, yet TCRdb's version contains in-frame clones alone and is incomplete. The table has more than 40,000 clones, 82% seen once. The sample was CD4+ or CD8+ T cells sorted from blood, taken in a trial of the OX40 agonist ivuxolimab. The receptors here all came from an adult with an advanced solid tumor such as melanoma, head and neck, liver or kidney cancer.

V is TRBV2 and J is TRBJ1-1, with TRBD1 identical over 7 bases. This CDR3 spans 15 amino acids. The germline V gene encodes CDR1 SNHLY and CDR2 FYNNEI. J was trimmed by 4 bases and V by 2 bases; bases with no gene match: 7. The CDR3 DNA reads as TGTGCCAGCAGTGAACAGACAGGGACGGCCACTGAAGCTTTCTTT. Translated: CASSEQTGTATEAFF.

The V and J genes are TRBV7-9 and TRBJ2-7; D not certain. The CDR3 spans 11 residues. Germline V gene lookup returns CDR1 SEHNR and CDR2 FQNEAQ (reference sequence). V lost 5 bases to trimming and J lost 7 bases, with 9 bases between them. DNA of the CDR3: TGTGCCAGCAGCGATGTTGATGAGCAGTACTTC. Encoded protein: CASSDVDEQYF.

V usage is TRBV6-1 and J usage is TRBJ2-7; 7 nucleotides align to TRBD1. The CDR3 is 14 amino acids. After removal of 3 bases from V and 4 bases from J, the junction contained 6 bases not matched to a gene. Germline CDR1 is MNHNS and CDR2 is SASEGT. The CDR3 here is CASSDWDSLYEQYF. The DNA of the CDR3 is TGTGCCAGCAGTGACTGGGACAGCCTATACGAGCAGTACTTC.

The chain couples TRBV2 to TRBJ2-1; the match to TRBD2 covers 14 bases. This CDR3 region has 17 residues. The germline CDR1 and CDR2 sequences are SNHLY and FYNNEI. With V trimmed by 5 bases and J by 3 bases, 6 bases remained unmatched. For the CDR3, the DNA is TGTGCCAGCAGTCCTCGACTAGCGGGGGGGTTCTACAATGAGCAGTTCTTC. Amino acid sequence: CASSPRLAGGFYNEQFF.

The CDR3 DNA reads as TGTGCCATCAGTGGGGCAGGGGCGACCTCTGGAAACACCATATATTTT. Translation: CAISGAGATSGNTIYF. The rearrangement joins TRBV10-3 to TRBJ1-3; perhaps TRBD1 as D (6 bases). Germline-derived CDR1 and CDR2 are ENHRY and SYGVKD. This CDR3 spans 16 amino acids. The germline V and J ends were trimmed by 4 bases and 0 bases, with 13 bases remaining between them.

The chain couples TRBV7-9 to TRBJ1-1; D is perhaps TRBD1 (6 bases). V lost 9 bases and J lost 1, with 18 bases in between. The V gene's germline CDR1 is SEHNR and CDR2 FQNEAQ (reference sequence). CDR3 size: 15 residues. Here the CDR3 reads CASLKGQGWNTEAFF. CDR3 coding DNA: TGTGCCAGTCTAAAGGGGCAGGGGTGGAACACTGAAGCTTTCTTT.

The V and J genes are TRBV4-1 and TRBJ1-6; no reliable D call. V was cut by 0 bases and J by 7 bases, with 13 bases left in between. The CDR3 sequence is 16 residues long. Germline V gives CDR1 MGHRA, CDR2 YSYEKL. The CDR3 region is CASSQERAGSNSPLHF. DNA for the CDR3: TGCGCCAGCAGCCAAGAGAGAGCGGGGAGCAATTCACCCCTCCACTTT.

The chain uses TRBV21-1 and TRBJ1-2. TRBV21-1 is classified as a pseudogene. The CDR3 loop spans 15 amino acids. The CDR3 DNA reads as TGTGCCAGCAGCAAAGTTTACAGGTTCAGAGGGGGCTACACCTTC. Translated: CASSKVYRFRGGYTF.

This clone turned up a few times. DNA of the CDR3: TGTGCCAGCAGTTTACAGGGGGCAGGGAACACTGAAGCTTTCTTT. Translated, it gives CASSLQGAGNTEAFF. V gene TRBV2 combines with J gene TRBJ1-1; 9 positions agree with TRBD1. Per the germline V gene, CDR1 is SNHLY and CDR2 is FYNNEI. V lost 5 bases, J lost 1 base, and 5 bases stayed unmatched. The CDR3 covers 15 residues.